Below, 5 T cell receptor beta chains from the same sample are listed, as sequenced in a study of blood T cell repertoires in COVID-19. This table comes from immunoSEQ multiplex PCR, and its TCRdb copy is limited to in-frame clones, with some not included. Of 360,000 or so clones detected, roughly 87% appear once; the ten largest clones hold 3%. Material for sequencing was PBMCs or T cells enriched from blood (not recorded which). These receptors were collected from a woman under 40 who had recovered from COVID-19.

The sample holds a few counts of this clone. This chain joins TRBV2 and TRBJ1-4; D is unclear. Germline values: CDR1 SNHLY, CDR2 FYNNEI. V was trimmed by 11 bases and J by 3 bases, leaving 10 bases between them. The CDR3 is made up of 12 amino acids. Here the CDR3 DNA reads TGTGCCGGACGGGGTCCTAATGAAAAACTGTTTTTT. Translating it yields CAGRGPNEKLFF. Complete variable domain (other parts from reference TRBV2 and TRBJ1-4): EPEVTQTPSHQVTQMGQEVILRCVPISNHLYFYWYRQILGQKVEFLVSFYNNEISEKSEIFDDQFSVERPDGSNFTLKIRSTKLEDSAMYFCAGRGPNEKLFFGSGTQLSVL.

The chain recombines TRBV5-6 with TRBJ1-1; the D is unclear. This CDR3 is built from 17 residues. V was pared by 1 base and J by 6 bases, with 22 bases between. Germline V CDR1 and CDR2: SGHDT, YYEEEE. In DNA, the CDR3 is TGTGCCAGCAGCTTGTTTTCCCTCGTACAGCAACAATCTGAAGCTTTCTTT. Its protein is CASSLFSLVQQQSEAFF.

The sample holds one count of this clone. V is TRBV19 and J is TRBJ2-1; 9 positions agree with TRBD2. The germline V gene encodes CDR1 LNHDA and CDR2 SQIVND (reference sequence). With V trimmed by 3 bases and J by 5 bases, 11 bases remained unmatched. The CDR3 extends over 17 amino acids. The CDR3 sequence: CASSIPPGASGNNEQFF. The CDR3 DNA follows: TGTGCCAGTAGTATTCCCCCCGGGGCTAGCGGGAACAATGAGCAGTTCTTC.

The CDR3 region has the DNA TGTGCCAGCAGTTTCAGGGCAGCAGGGGCCAACGTCCTGACTTTC. Its translation: CASSFRAAGANVLTF. This chain joins TRBV27 and TRBJ2-6, with D tentatively TRBD1 (5 bases). Germline assignment: CDR1 MNHEY and CDR2 SMNVEV (reference sequence). Between the trimmed V and J ends, which lost 3 bases and 4 bases, there was a span of 10 bases. The CDR3 consists of 15 residues.

The chain combines TRBV3-1 (or the pseudogene TRBV3-2) with TRBJ1-1; D might be TRBD1 (6 bases). Germline V gene sequence: CDR1 LGHDT, CDR2 YNNKEL (reference sequence). The V end lost 4 bases, the J end lost 3 bases, and 27 bases lay between the germline ends. The CDR3 loop spans 19 amino acids. CDR3 DNA: TGTGCCAGCAGCCGGTCCCTGCGGGGGGGCGCGGGGAAGGACACTGAAGCTTTCTTT. This codes for CASSRSLRGGAGKDTEAFF.